This is a list of T cell receptor beta chains from one sample in a study of T cells in Graves' hyperthyroidism and ophthalmopathy. TCRdb itself ran the multiplex PCR reads through MiXCR, one entry per CDR3 protein. Of approximately 520,000 distinct CDR3 sequences listed, less than 25% are singletons. The sequenced material came from blood. These receptors originate from a man between 18 and 35 years old with Graves' hyperthyroidism. CDR3s include the opening cysteine and the closing phenylalanine or tryptophan. Each record gives: D gene, J gene, V gene, clone size, CDR3 protein, CDR3 DNA. A D gene is named only where the DNA matches it firmly. Not every row has a clone size; where given, it reads once, few, many or a size class.

D: TRBD2
J: TRBJ2-5
V: TRBV12-3/TRBV12-4
size: -
CDR3: CTSSLPGRAQETQYF
DNA: TGTACCAGCAGTTTGCCGGGGAGGGCCCAAGAGACCCAGTACTTC

D: -
J: TRBJ1-1
V: TRBV7-9
size: many
CDR3: CASSPPSSEAFF
DNA: TGTGCCAGCAGCCCCCCTTCTTCTGAAGCTTTCTTT

D: -
J: TRBJ2-7
V: TRBV5-1
size: many
CDR3: CASSLQGTGSYEQYF
DNA: TGCGCCAGCAGCTTGCAGGGGACGGGATCATACGAGCAGTACTTC

D: TRBD1
J: TRBJ1-2
V: TRBV5-1
size: -
CDR3: CASSGWTGRGYTF
DNA: TGCGCCAGCAGCGGCTGGACAGGGAGAGGCTACACCTTC

D: -
J: TRBJ1-1
V: TRBV11-1
size: many
CDR3: CASSPPRGMNTEAFF
DNA: TGTGCCAGCAGCCCACCCCGGGGGATGAACACTGAAGCTTTCTTT

D: -
J: TRBJ1-1
V: TRBV6-5
size: many
CDR3: CASSYARGLYEAFF
DNA: TGTGCCAGCAGTTACGCACGGGGGCTGTATGAAGCTTTCTTT

D: -
J: TRBJ1-2
V: TRBV5-5
size: many
CDR3: CASRPDPGSYGYTF
DNA: TGTGCCAGCAGACCAGACCCGGGATCCTATGGCTACACCTTC

D: -
J: TRBJ2-7
V: TRBV4-1
size: many
CDR3: CASSQDGQGGEQYF
DNA: TGCGCCAGCAGCCAAGATGGGCAGGGCGGCGAGCAGTACTTC

D: -
J: TRBJ1-4
V: TRBV18
size: few
CDR3: CASSPNGQNEKLFF
DNA: TGTGCCAGCTCACCGAACGGGCAGAATGAAAAACTGTTTTTT

D: -
J: TRBJ1-1
V: TRBV29-1
size: -
CDR3: CSGGGVSTEAFF
DNA: TGCAGCGGGGGAGGGGTTAGCACTGAAGCTTTCTTT

D: -
J: TRBJ1-5
V: TRBV6-5
size: many
CDR3: CASSSTGGGNQPQHF
DNA: TGTGCCAGCAGTTCCACGGGAGGGGGCAATCAGCCCCAGCATTTT

D: -
J: TRBJ1-2
V: TRBV6-1
size: once
CDR3: CASSEDPRNYGYTF
DNA: TGTGCCAGCAGTGAAGATCCGAGAAACTATGGCTACACCTTC

D: -
J: TRBJ2-6
V: TRBV18
size: -
CDR3: CASSSAQVSGANVLTF
DNA: TGTGCCAGCTCCTCGGCACAGGTTTCTGGGGCCAACGTCCTGACTTTC

D: -
J: TRBJ1-5
V: TRBV27
size: many
CDR3: CASSRGGLPQHF
DNA: TGTGCCAGCAGTCGGGGGGGGCTGCCCCAGCATTTT

D: -
J: TRBJ2-5
V: TRBV28
size: many
CDR3: CASASETQYF
DNA: TGTGCCAGCGCGAGCGAGACCCAGTACTTC

D: TRBD1
J: TRBJ1-6
V: TRBV6-1
size: few
CDR3: CASSDRGQSSYNSPLHF
DNA: TGTGCCAGCAGTGACAGGGGGCAGAGCTCCTATAATTCACCCCTCCACTTT

D: TRBD2
J: TRBJ2-2
V: TRBV7-6
size: many
CDR3: CASSLATSGTINTGELFF
DNA: TGTGCCAGCAGCTTAGCTACTAGCGGGACTATCAACACCGGGGAGCTGTTTTTT

D: -
J: TRBJ1-6
V: TRBV4-1
size: -
CDR3: CASSQVGEYNSPLHF
DNA: TGCGCCAGCAGCCAAGTAGGCGAATATAATTCACCCCTCCACTTT

D: -
J: TRBJ2-7
V: TRBV20-1
size: -
CDR3: CSASDPRGSSYEQYF
DNA: TGCAGTGCTAGTGATCCGAGGGGAAGCTCCTACGAGCAGTACTTC

D: TRBD1
J: TRBJ1-2
V: TRBV6-1
size: -
CDR3: CASSGTGEDGYTF
DNA: TGTGCCAGCAGTGGGACAGGGGAGGACGGCTACACCTTC

D: -
J: TRBJ1-1
V: TRBV28
size: few
CDR3: CASSSWGGVNTEAFF
DNA: TGTGCCAGCAGTTCCTGGGGGGGAGTGAACACTGAAGCTTTCTTT

D: -
J: TRBJ2-2
V: TRBV7-9
size: -
CDR3: CATWELFF
DNA: TGTGCCACTTGGGAGCTGTTTTTT

D: TRBD1
J: TRBJ2-7
V: TRBV20-1
size: few
CDR3: CSASPLTGPSSYEQYF
DNA: TGCAGTGCTTCACCTCTGACAGGGCCTTCATCCTACGAGCAGTACTTC

D: -
J: TRBJ2-2
V: TRBV7-9
size: many
CDR3: CASSFRVTGELFF
DNA: TGTGCCAGCAGCTTCAGGGTCACCGGGGAGCTGTTTTTT

D: -
J: TRBJ1-1
V: TRBV27
size: -
CDR3: CASRLGPEAFF
DNA: TGTGCCAGCAGACTGGGGCCTGAAGCTTTCTTT

D: TRBD1
J: TRBJ1-5
V: TRBV6-5
size: -
CDR3: CASSYWDSHYQPQHF
DNA: TGTGCCAGCAGTTACTGGGACAGTCACTATCAGCCCCAGCATTTT

D: -
J: TRBJ1-1
V: TRBV4-1
size: -
CDR3: CASSQGLEAFF
DNA: TGCGCCAGCAGCCAAGGTCTTGAAGCTTTCTTT

D: -
J: TRBJ2-7
V: TRBV30
size: many
CDR3: CAWGSSAPFYEQYF
DNA: TGTGCCTGGGGTTCTAGCGCCCCATTCTACGAGCAGTACTTC

D: TRBD2
J: TRBJ2-5
V: TRBV5-1
size: -
CDR3: CASSIGLAGGTAGETQYF
DNA: TGCGCCAGCAGCATAGGACTAGCGGGGGGGACGGCTGGAGAGACCCAGTACTTC

D: TRBD1
J: TRBJ1-1
V: TRBV9
size: -
CDR3: CASSRDRAENTEAFF
DNA: TGTGCCAGCAGCCGGGACAGAGCTGAGAACACTGAAGCTTTCTTT

D: -
J: TRBJ2-7
V: TRBV7-8
size: many
CDR3: CASSMMMGRTYEQYF
DNA: TGTGCCAGCAGCATGATGATGGGGCGAACCTACGAGCAGTACTTC

D: -
J: TRBJ2-2
V: TRBV11-2
size: few
CDR3: CASRKDNTGELFF
DNA: TGTGCCAGCAGGAAGGATAACACCGGGGAGCTGTTTTTT

D: TRBD1
J: TRBJ1-2
V: TRBV20-1
size: many
CDR3: CSAPRTGEYGYTF
DNA: TGCAGTGCCCCAAGGACAGGGGAATATGGCTACACCTTC

D: TRBD1
J: TRBJ1-3
V: TRBV12-3/TRBV12-4
size: many
CDR3: CASTSLDRGRNTIYF
DNA: TGTGCCAGCACCTCCCTGGACAGGGGGAGAAACACCATATATTTT

D: TRBD1
J: TRBJ2-7
V: TRBV6-2/TRBV6-3
size: many
CDR3: CASSYIQGAYEQYF
DNA: TGTGCCAGCAGTTACATACAGGGGGCCTACGAGCAGTACTTC

D: -
J: TRBJ2-5
V: TRBV7-8
size: many
CDR3: CASSLKSSHSRGSQYF
DNA: TGTGCCAGCAGCTTAAAGTCTAGCCACAGCAGAGGGTCCCAGTACTTC

D: -
J: TRBJ2-7
V: TRBV3-1
size: -
CDR3: CASSQGPKQGGYEQYF
DNA: TGTGCCAGCAGCCAAGGACCGAAGCAGGGCGGGTACGAGCAGTACTTC

D: TRBD2
J: TRBJ2-3
V: TRBV10-2
size: many
CDR3: CASRDPGLATDTQYF
DNA: TGCGCCAGCAGGGACCCGGGACTAGCGACAGATACGCAGTATTTT

D: -
J: TRBJ2-7
V: TRBV15
size: -
CDR3: CATSSRYDRLPYEQYF
DNA: TGTGCCACCAGCAGCCGTTATGACAGGTTGCCCTACGAGCAGTACTTC

D: TRBD2
J: TRBJ2-5
V: TRBV28
size: many
CDR3: CASSSRLAGVETQYF
DNA: TGTGCCAGCAGTTCAAGACTAGCGGGGGTGGAGACCCAGTACTTC

D: TRBD1
J: TRBJ1-1
V: TRBV6-2/TRBV6-3
size: many
CDR3: CASSSTGIETEAFF
DNA: TGTGCCAGCAGTTCGACAGGGATCGAGACTGAAGCTTTCTTT

D: -
J: TRBJ2-2
V: TRBV9
size: -
CDR3: CASSVAKGGPNTGELFF
DNA: TGTGCCAGCAGCGTAGCTAAGGGGGGTCCCAACACCGGGGAGCTGTTTTTT

D: -
J: TRBJ1-3
V: TRBV11-2
size: -
CDR3: CASSSPPGFSGNTIYF
DNA: TGTGCCAGCAGCTCCCCCCCAGGGTTTTCTGGAAACACCATATATTTT

D: -
J: TRBJ1-2
V: TRBV20-1
size: -
CDR3: CSANDIRGGGYGYTF
DNA: TGCAGTGCTAATGATATAAGAGGCGGCGGATATGGCTACACCTTC

D: TRBD1
J: TRBJ2-5
V: TRBV25-1
size: many
CDR3: CASSVGTDETQYF
DNA: TGTGCCAGCAGTGTCGGGACAGACGAGACCCAGTACTTC

D: -
J: TRBJ2-7
V: TRBV7-3
size: many
CDR3: CASSLLRGSKEQYF
DNA: TGTGCCAGCAGCTTACTTCGGGGCTCGAAAGAGCAGTACTTC

D: -
J: TRBJ2-5
V: TRBV9
size: many
CDR3: CASSPRGRAVGETQYF
DNA: TGTGCCAGCAGCCCTCGAGGACGCGCAGTGGGGGAGACCCAGTACTTC

D: -
J: TRBJ1-1
V: TRBV19
size: many
CDR3: CASSGSVNTEAFF
DNA: TGTGCCAGTAGTGGATCAGTGAACACTGAAGCTTTCTTT

D: TRBD2
J: TRBJ2-7
V: TRBV28
size: -
CDR3: CASSFYSGNYEQYF
DNA: TGTGCCAGCAGTTTTTATAGCGGGAACTACGAGCAGTACTTC

D: -
J: TRBJ2-5
V: TRBV28
size: many
CDR3: CASSPPGPTMAQYF
DNA: TGTGCCAGCAGCCCTCCGGGGCCGACGATGGCCCAGTACTTC

D: TRBD2
J: TRBJ2-5
V: TRBV28
size: -
CDR3: CATGGAGETQYF
DNA: TGTGCCACGGGAGGGGCCGGCGAGACCCAGTACTTC

D: -
J: TRBJ2-1
V: TRBV6-1
size: many
CDR3: CASGSSYNEQFF
DNA: TGTGCCAGCGGAAGCTCCTACAATGAGCAGTTCTTC

D: TRBD2
J: TRBJ2-5
V: TRBV15
size: many
CDR3: CATSREGGGPSGAQYF
DNA: TGTGCCACCAGCAGAGAGGGCGGGGGGCCATCCGGAGCCCAGTACTTC

D: -
J: TRBJ1-1
V: TRBV6-5
size: many
CDR3: CASSYRRKNTEAFF
DNA: TGTGCCAGCAGTTACCGGCGAAAGAACACTGAAGCTTTCTTT